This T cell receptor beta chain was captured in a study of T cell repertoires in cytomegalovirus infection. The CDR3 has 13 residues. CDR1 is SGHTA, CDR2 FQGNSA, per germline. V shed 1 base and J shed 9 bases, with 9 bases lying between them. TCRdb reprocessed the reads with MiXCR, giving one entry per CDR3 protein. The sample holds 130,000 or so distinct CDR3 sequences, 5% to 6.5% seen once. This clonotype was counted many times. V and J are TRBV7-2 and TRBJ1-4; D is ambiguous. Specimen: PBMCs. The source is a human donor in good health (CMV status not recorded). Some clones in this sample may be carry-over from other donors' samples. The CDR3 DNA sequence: TGTGCCAGCAGCTTAGAAACCCCCCAAAAACTGTTTTTT. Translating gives CASSLETPQKLFF.